This T cell receptor beta chain emerged from a study of T-cell reconstitution after alpha-beta-depleted transplantation in children. Study observations and caveats: Where some patients showed high TCRbeta diversity at day 60, it came from recipient T cells and thymic progenitors that had survived.

With regard to this clonotype: Its target is unknown.

A TCRbeta library incorporating unique molecular identifiers was prepared. Each CDR3 protein gets one entry after TCRdb re-called the PCR reads with MiXCR. The sample includes approximately 500,000 distinct CDR3 sequences, roughly 30% seen only once; the top ten take around a third. The V gene's germline CDR1 is KGHDR and CDR2 SFDVKD. The CDR3 covers 17 residues. J gave up 7 bases and V 3 bases, and 13 bases lay outside the gene matches. The source material was PBMCs, sampled before TCRalphabeta/CD19-depleted stem cell transplant. This sequence joins TRBV24-1 and TRBJ2-1; TRBD2 matches at 8 bases. The clonotype originates from a boy in the first two years of life with Wiskott-Aldrich syndrome, due to receive a stem cell transplant. CDR3 nucleotides: TGTGCCACCAGTGATCCCCCCTCGCGCGGGAGGTATAATGAGCAGTTCTTC. Amino acid sequence: CATSDPPSRGRYNEQFF.